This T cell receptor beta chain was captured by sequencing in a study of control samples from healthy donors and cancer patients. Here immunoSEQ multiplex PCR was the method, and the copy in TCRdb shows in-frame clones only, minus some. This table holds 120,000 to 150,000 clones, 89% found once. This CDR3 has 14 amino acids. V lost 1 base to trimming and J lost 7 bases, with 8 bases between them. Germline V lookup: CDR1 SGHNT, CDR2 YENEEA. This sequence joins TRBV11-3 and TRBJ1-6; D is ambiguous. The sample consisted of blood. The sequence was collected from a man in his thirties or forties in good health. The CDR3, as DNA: TGTGCCAGCAGCTTAGGCACGGGGAATTCACCCCTCCACTTT. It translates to CASSLGTGNSPLHF.